The 25 T cell receptor beta chains in this list originate from one sample, sequenced in a study of shared clonotypes between healthy human individuals. Here immunoSEQ multiplex PCR was the method, and the copy in TCRdb shows in-frame clones only, minus some. The sample carries more than 2,000,000 clones, roughly 93% recorded once. Sequencing was done on a sample of naive CD4+ T cells from PBMCs. Documented subset: CD45RA+ positively selected. The source of these receptors is a young man in good health. Some clones in this sample may be carry-over from other donors' samples.

This chain connects TRBV30 to TRBJ1-3, with D uncertain. Germline assignment: CDR1 GTSNPN and CDR2 SVGIG (reference sequence). The CDR3 runs to 14 residues. V was shortened by 8 bases and J by 3 bases, with 17 bases between the two germline ends. The DNA for the CDR3 is TGTGCCGCCATACCAGGCTTACTTGGAAACACCATATATTTT. Protein product: CAAIPGLLGNTIYF.

Worth noting for this clone: The sample holds other DNA sequences that translate to the same CDR3. This chain joins TRBV5-1 and TRBJ2-3, with 12 bases aligning to TRBD2. Germline V lookup: CDR1 SGHRS, CDR2 YFSETQ. The CDR3 is 15 residues long. The V and J ends lost 4 bases and 3 bases, in that order; junction bases with no gene match: 3. The CDR3 nucleotides read TGCGCCAGCAGCACCGGACTAGCGGGGACAGATACGCAGTATTTT. Translation gives CASSTGLAGTDTQYF.

This sequence joins TRBV4-1 and TRBJ1-3; D remains ambiguous. The germline CDR1 and CDR2 sequences are MGHRA and YSYEKL. The CDR3 loop spans 12 amino acids. V was cut by 1 base and J by 6 bases, with 4 bases left in between. In DNA, the CDR3 is TGCGCCAGCAGCCAAGTAACAAACACCATATATTTT. Its translation: CASSQVTNTIYF.

The chain couples TRBV10-3 to TRBJ2-1, with 8 positions matching TRBD2. Germline CDR1 ENHRY, CDR2 SYGVKD. V was clipped by 3 bases and J by 0 bases; unmatched bases: 4. The CDR3 loop spans 16 amino acids. The CDR3 protein is CAISELSGSSYNEQFF. In nucleotides, the CDR3 is TGTGCCATCAGTGAATTGAGCGGGAGCTCCTACAATGAGCAGTTCTTC.

V is TRBV6-4 and J is TRBJ2-7; 7 bases are shared with TRBD2. V lost 4 bases, J lost 2 bases, and 8 bases stayed unmatched. The germline CDR1 and CDR2 sequences are MRHNA and SNTAGT. The CDR3 loop spans 15 amino acids. The DNA for the CDR3 is TGTGCCAGCAGTGTAGAAGCGGGATCCCCCTACGAGCAGTACTTC. This gives the protein CASSVEAGSPYEQYF.

This clone was found a few times. The chain links TRBV5-1 to TRBJ1-2; D is possibly TRBD1 (6 bases). Per the germline V gene, CDR1 is SGHRS and CDR2 is YFSETQ. The CDR3 contains 12 residues. V dropped 4 bases and J dropped 10 bases, with 14 bases sitting between them. CDR3 nucleotides: TGCGCCAGCAGCATACACAGGGAGTTCTACACCTTC. This sequence encodes CASSIHREFYTF.

The rearrangement joins TRBV5-6 to TRBJ2-7; TRBD1 matches 7 bases. Germline loops: CDR1 SGHDT, CDR2 YYEEEE. CDR3 length equals 16 residues. V gave up 0 bases and J gave up 0 bases; unmatched junction bases: 6. The DNA of the CDR3 is TGTGCCAGCAGCTTGGCCGGGACAGCTTACTCCTACGAGCAGTACTTC. Its protein is CASSLAGTAYSYEQYF.

V usage is TRBV19 and J usage is TRBJ1-5; D not certain. V was pared by 4 bases and J by 6 bases, with 22 bases between. The CDR3 runs to 17 residues. Germline CDR1 LNHDA, CDR2 SQIVND (reference sequence). As DNA, the CDR3 is TGTGCCAGTAGTAATTCAAATGCGCCGGGTTCGACTCAGCCCCAGCATTTT. It translates to CASSNSNAPGSTQPQHF.

The rearrangement joins TRBV9 to TRBJ1-1, with D unclear. This CDR3 is built from 12 residues. Per the germline V gene, CDR1 is SGDLS and CDR2 is YYNGEE. Trimming left V 3 bases short and J 9 bases short, with 12 bases between. CDR3 nucleotide sequence: TGTGCCAGCAGCGCCCCGGGAGCCCAAGCTTTCTTT. Amino acid sequence: CASSAPGAQAFF. The whole variable domain, remainder taken from reference TRBV9 and TRBJ1-1, is DSGVTQTPKHLITATGQRVTLRCSPRSGDLSVYWYQQSLDQGLQFLIQYYNGEERAKGNILERFSAQQFPDLHSELNLSSLELGDSALYFCASSAPGAQAFFGQGTRLTVV.

V and J are TRBV27 and TRBJ2-7; 9 bases are shared with TRBD2. V shed 4 bases and J 7 bases; nucleotides not matched to a gene: 11. There are 15 residues in the CDR3. Germline CDR1 is MNHEY and CDR2 is SMNVEV (reference sequence). CDR3 residues: CASSSDGLAPREQYF. The DNA of the CDR3 is TGTGCCAGCAGTTCAGATGGACTAGCGCCAAGGGAGCAGTACTTC.

CDR3 in DNA: TGTGCCAGCAGCCAAGAAGCACTAGCGGGAGGCCCGTCAAGGAGGAATGAGCAGTTCTTC. This codes for CASSQEALAGGPSRRNEQFF. This chain joins TRBV4-2 and TRBJ2-1, with 12 positions matching TRBD2. CDR3 length: 20 amino acids. The trim removed 0 bases at V and 7 bases at J, leaving 16 bases unmatched. Germline CDR1 reads LGHNA; CDR2 reads YNFKEQ.

The CDR3 reads CSVEVTSETEAFF. CDR3 DNA: TGCAGCGTTGAAGTAACTTCGGAGACTGAAGCTTTCTTT. The V gene is TRBV29-1, the J gene TRBJ1-1; D is ambiguous. Looked up from germline, CDR1 is SQVTM and CDR2 is ANQGSEA. V was clipped by 1 base and J by 5 bases, with 11 bases between them. This CDR3 contains 13 residues.

V and J are TRBV5-1 and TRBJ1-5; TRBD1 is a possible D gene (5 bases). The CDR3 consists of 15 residues. Germline CDR1 SGHRS, CDR2 YFSETQ. V was clipped by 1 base and J by 6 bases, with 14 bases between them. The CDR3 coding sequence is TGCGCCAGCAGCTTGCTTGGGGGGACGAGTCAGCCCCAGCATTTT. The encoded protein is CASSLLGGTSQPQHF.

V gene TRBV28 combines with J gene TRBJ2-7, with D unclear. The V end was cut by 5 bases, the J end by 8 bases, with 10 bases between. The CDR3 runs 11 residues. The germline CDR1 and CDR2 sequences are MDHEN and SYDVKM. Here the CDR3 reads CASSTPRQQYF. CDR3 in DNA: TGTGCCAGCAGTACCCCCAGGCAGCAGTACTTC.

For this clone: Additional DNA sequences in this sample encode the identical CDR3. The chain recombines TRBV5-1 with TRBJ2-1; D unresolved. Germline-derived CDR1 and CDR2 are SGHRS and YFSETQ. The CDR3 loop spans 16 amino acids. Trimming cost V 1 base and J 0 bases, with 11 bases left between them. The CDR3 here is CASSLSGGSSYNEQFF. The CDR3 nucleotides are TGCGCCAGCAGCTTGTCTGGCGGAAGCTCCTACAATGAGCAGTTCTTC.

This chain uses TRBV4-1 with TRBJ1-5, with D uncertain. V lost 2 bases and J lost 6, with 14 bases in between. The CDR3 loop spans 15 amino acids. In germline, CDR1 is MGHRA, CDR2 YSYEKL. DNA of the CDR3: TGCGCCAGCAGCCAATCAGGAGGTATGGGTCAGCCCCAGCATTTT. Translation: CASSQSGGMGQPQHF.

The chain carries TRBV2 and TRBJ2-7; a possible D gene is TRBD1 (5 bases). Trimming left V 8 bases short and J 5 bases short, with 13 bases between. CDR3 length equals 12 residues. CDR1 SNHLY and CDR2 FYNNEI come from the germline V gene. The CDR3 spells CASGNRLHEQYF. The CDR3 DNA reads TGTGCCAGCGGAAACAGGCTCCACGAGCAGTACTTC.

This chain links TRBV27 with TRBJ2-1, with 7 bases fitting TRBD1. The junction had 3 bases not matched to a gene; V was cut back by 6 bases and J by 1 base. The length of the CDR3 is 14 residues. Germline V gives CDR1 MNHEY, CDR2 SMNVEV (reference sequence). The CDR3 is CASRVTGSYNEQFF. The CDR3 DNA is TGTGCCAGCAGGGTGACAGGGTCCTACAATGAGCAGTTCTTC.

As regards this clone: The sample has other DNA sequences that encode this CDR3 too. This chain uses TRBV11-3 with TRBJ2-3; TRBD1 might be the D (5 bases). The CDR3 is made up of 14 amino acids. V lost 0 bases to trimming and J lost 3 bases, with 7 bases between them. Germline lookup yields CDR1 SGHNT and CDR2 YENEEA. The CDR3 is CASSLEGATDTQYF. Written as DNA, the CDR3 is TGTGCCAGCAGCTTAGAAGGGGCGACAGATACGCAGTATTTT.

The chain links TRBV14 to TRBJ2-3; D might be TRBD1 (6 bases). The CDR3 has 15 amino acids. The germline V gene encodes CDR1 SGHDN and CDR2 FVKESK. The germline V and J ends were trimmed by 2 bases and 5 bases, with 14 bases remaining between them. In nucleotides, the CDR3 is TGTGCCAGCAGCCAATATCAGGGGAGAGGAGATACGCAGTATTTT. This gives the protein CASSQYQGRGDTQYF.

The rearrangement links TRBV27 to TRBJ1-2, with unresolved D. Germline loops: CDR1 MNHEY, CDR2 SMNVEV (reference sequence). CDR3 length: 14 residues. Deletions cut 2 bases from V and 5 bases from J, with 12 bases between. DNA of the CDR3: TGTGCCAGCAGTTTAAGGGCCCGTGGTTATGGCTACACCTTC. Protein: CASSLRARGYGYTF.

V is TRBV6-6 and J is TRBJ1-2; D is possibly TRBD1 (5 bases). Germline assignment: CDR1 MNHNY and CDR2 SVGAGI (reference sequence). CDR3 size: 14 residues. V was cut by 6 bases and J by 3 bases, with 14 bases left in between. CDR3 loop: CASSHRQLDYGYTF. The CDR3 DNA sequence: TGTGCCAGCAGCCACAGACAGTTAGACTATGGCTACACCTTC.

Concerning this clone itself: Other DNA sequences in the same sample also yield this CDR3. DNA for the CDR3: TGTGCCAGCAGTTCCAACAATGAGCAGTTCTTC. Translation gives CASSSNNEQFF. The chain recombines TRBV28 with TRBJ2-1; D is ambiguous. V lost 4 bases to trimming and J lost 5 bases, with 3 bases between them. Germline assignment: CDR1 MDHEN and CDR2 SYDVKM. The CDR3 totals 11 residues.

The chain uses TRBV6-5 and TRBJ2-3; no reliable D call. CDR1 is MNHEY, CDR2 SVGAGI, per germline. The CDR3 is 12 amino acids. Trimming removed 10 bases from V and 4 bases from J, with 12 bases in between. DNA for the CDR3: TGTGCCACCCGCCGCCACTCAGATACGCAGTATTTT. It translates to CATRRHSDTQYF.

Notes on this clone: In the same sample, other DNA sequences code for this CDR3. The chain joins TRBV5-1 to TRBJ2-7, with 10 nucleotides matching TRBD2. CDR3 length: 14 amino acids. Germline V CDR1 and CDR2: SGHRS, YFSETQ. Germline trimming cut 2 bases from V and 3 bases from J; bases unmatched to any gene: 2. The CDR3 DNA is TGCGCCAGCAGCTTCTCTAGCGGGAGCTACGAGCAGTACTTC. This codes for CASSFSSGSYEQYF. The complete variable domain, with remaining parts taken from reference TRBV5-1 and TRBJ2-7, reads KAGVTQTPRYLIKTRGQQVTLSCSPISGHRSVSWYQQTPGQGLQFLFEYFSETQRNKGNFPGRFSGRQFSNSRSEMNVSTLELGDSALYLCASSFSSGSYEQYFGPGTRLTVT.